The sequence of this TCR beta chain was determined in a study of graft-versus-host responses after intestinal transplantation. Study as a whole: Recipients obtained multivisceral, liver-intestinal, or isolated intestinal transplants. Every transplant recipient was induced with anti-thymocyte globulin, then maintained on tacrolimus and steroids for around 3 years.

Assay: immunoSEQ multiplex PCR; the TCRdb copy retains only in-frame clones and omits some. In the table there are 70,000 or so clones, over 75% of which are singletons. The study's findings and limits: Patients with graft-donor T cell macrochimerism had high graft-versus-host to host-versus-graft clonal ratios in allografts. Marrow from the recipient contained GvH clones, some of which had appeared first in ileum or blood.

About this clone itself: The antigen is unknown.

The CDR3 sequence is 12 residues long. V was clipped by 2 bases and J by 10 bases, with 12 bases between them. Per germline, CDR1 SGHNT and CDR2 YYREEE (reference sequence). The starting material was unstimulated CD4+ T cells sorted from spleen or lymph node cells, obtained before transplant. The chain uses TRBV5-4 and TRBJ1-2; TRBD1 might be the D (6 bases). This receptor was identified in a human donor who was the organ donor for an intestinal transplant. The CDR3 here is CASSFRDTDYTF. The CDR3 bases are TGTGCCAGCAGCTTCCGGGACACGGACTACACCTTC.